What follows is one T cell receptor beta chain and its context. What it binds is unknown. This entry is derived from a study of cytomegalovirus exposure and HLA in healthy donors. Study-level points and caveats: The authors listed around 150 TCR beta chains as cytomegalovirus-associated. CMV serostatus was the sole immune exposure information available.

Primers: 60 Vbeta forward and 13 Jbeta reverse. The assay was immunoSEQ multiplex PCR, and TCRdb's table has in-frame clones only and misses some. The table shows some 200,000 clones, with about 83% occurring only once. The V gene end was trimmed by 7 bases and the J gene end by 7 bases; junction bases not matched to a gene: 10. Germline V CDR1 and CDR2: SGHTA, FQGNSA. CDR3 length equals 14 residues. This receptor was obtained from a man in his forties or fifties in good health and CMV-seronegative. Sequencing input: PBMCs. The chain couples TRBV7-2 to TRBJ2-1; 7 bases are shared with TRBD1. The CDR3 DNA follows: TGTGCCAGCACCCTAGGGGGCTTAGGGAATGAGCAGTTCTTC. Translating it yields CASTLGGLGNEQFF. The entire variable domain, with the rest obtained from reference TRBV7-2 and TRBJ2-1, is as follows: GAGVSQSPSNKVTEKGKDVELRCDPISGHTALYWYRQSLGQGLEFLIYFQGNSAPDKSGLPSDRFSAERTGGSVSTLTIQRTQQEDSAVYLCASTLGGLGNEQFFGPGTRLTVL.